Described below is a single T cell receptor beta chain sequence and its context. Its antigen is not known. This sample stems from a study of brain metastases from non-small cell lung cancer. Findings and limits, study-wide: In about 64% of brain metastases, T-cell clones were expanded compared with matched primary tumors. Metastases had sparse T cells but largely shared repertoires with primaries.

The table came from immunoSEQ multiplex PCR; TCRdb's copy has only in-frame clones and leaves some out. The sample holds under 1,500 clones; 76% are singletons and the top ten take about a sixth. This CDR3 contains 16 residues. Germline V gene data show CDR1 as SEHNR and CDR2 as FQNEAQ (reference sequence). With 4 bases clipped from V and 4 bases from J, the junction kept 9 bases outside the gene matches. The rearrangement links TRBV7-9 to TRBJ2-1; 8 bases are a match to TRBD2. This TCR was sampled from a donor at least 40 years old with non-small cell lung cancer. Sample: tissue from a brain metastasis. The DNA of the CDR3 is TGTGCCAGCAGCTCCTCAGCGGGGGAGACATACAATGAGCAGTTCTTC. It codes for CASSSSAGETYNEQFF.